Each of the 27 T cell receptor beta chains below was sequenced from the same sample in a study of T cells in Graves' hyperthyroidism and ophthalmopathy (dated by TCRdb to between 2018 and 2021). To prepare the library, multiplex PCR was applied. TCRdb names Illumina HiSeq 2000 as the instrument used. The TCR beta CDR3 regions were amplified from RNA transcripts. The TCR CDR3 was subjected to a first round of RT-PCR using the HTBI primer set and the Qiagen OneStep RT-PCR kit. The raw public reads went through TCRdb reprocessing: fastp at Q25, MiXCR clone calling, in-frame beta chains kept. A single entry per CDR3 protein holds the most common genes and DNA from its merged rows. Within this sample are a few hundred thousand distinct CDR3 sequences, with about 13% of them counted one time only. Clones ranked in the top ten supply more than 20% of the sample. The sequencing input was blood. The source is a man aged 25 to 40 with Graves' hyperthyroidism that later progressed to Graves' ophthalmopathy.

This clonotype has at least ten counts. The chain is built from TRBV7-9 and TRBJ2-7; TRBD1 agrees at 8 bases. V shed 4 bases, J shed 2 bases, and the junction held 7 bases outside the gene matches. Germline V gene data show CDR1 as SEHNR and CDR2 as FQNEAQ (reference sequence). CDR3 length: 15 residues. In DNA, the CDR3 is TGTGCCAGCAGCTCCTCGCGGGACAGGCCCTACGAGCAGTACTTC. Translation gives CASSSSRDRPYEQYF.

This chain connects TRBV6-1 to TRBJ2-2, with TRBD2 identical over 8 bases. CDR3 length: 15 residues. With 7 bases clipped from V and 5 bases from J, the junction kept 9 bases outside the gene matches. The germline V gene encodes CDR1 MNHNS and CDR2 SASEGT. CDR3 bases: TGTGCCAGCATGGGCCAGCGGGGGATGACCGGGGAGCTGTTTTTT. This gives the protein CASMGQRGMTGELFF.

The rearrangement uses TRBV3-1 and TRBJ1-2; 9 positions agree with TRBD1. V dropped 4 bases and J dropped 8; count of bases not matched to a gene: 5. This CDR3 is built from 13 residues. From germline, CDR1 is LGHDT and CDR2 YNNKEL (reference sequence). CDR3 region: CASSRDRERGYTF. The CDR3 coding sequence is TGTGCCAGCAGCCGGGACAGGGAGAGGGGCTACACCTTC. The full variable domain, with the rest looked up from reference TRBV3-1 and TRBJ1-2, is DTAVSQTPKYLVTQMGNDKSIKCEQNLGHDTMYWYKQDSKKFLKIMFSYNNKELIINETVPNRFSPKSPDKAHLNLHINSLELGDSAVYFCASSRDRERGYTFGSGTRLTVV.

This chain uses TRBV28 with TRBJ2-1; D might be TRBD2 (6 bases). The germline V gene encodes CDR1 MDHEN and CDR2 SYDVKM. The CDR3 has 16 amino acids. Trimming took off 2 bases at V and 2 bases at J, with 13 bases between the two ends. The chain's CDR3 is CASSLKEGIPYNEQFF. The DNA of the CDR3 is TGTGCCAGCAGTTTAAAGGAGGGGATACCCTACAATGAGCAGTTCTTC.

This clonotype was counted only a few times. The chain recombines TRBV6-1 with TRBJ2-7, with D perhaps TRBD2 (6 bases). Looked up from germline, CDR1 is MNHNS and CDR2 is SASEGT. The CDR3 runs 16 residues. V was pared by 1 base and J by 0 bases, with 13 bases between. The DNA of the CDR3 is TGTGCCAGCAGTGAAGGAATCGGCGGGGCCTCCTACGAGCAGTACTTC. Translating gives CASSEGIGGASYEQYF.

The gene calls are TRBV11-3 and TRBJ1-6; TRBD1 might be the D (5 bases). V lost 0 bases to trimming and J lost 10 bases, with 10 bases between them. Germline values: CDR1 SGHNT, CDR2 YENEEA. This CDR3 is 14 amino acids long. The CDR3 loop is CASSLEQDWSPLHF. CDR3 nucleotide sequence: TGTGCCAGCAGCTTAGAACAGGATTGGTCACCCCTCCACTTT.

The J gene is TRBJ2-3, the V gene TRBV7-9; D gene ambiguous. The CDR3 contains 13 residues. Germline V CDR1 and CDR2: SEHNR, FQNEAQ (reference sequence). Trimming took off 3 bases at V and 7 bases at J, with 11 bases between the two ends. In DNA form, the CDR3 reads TGTGCCAGCAGCTTTATAGGAGCGCATACGCAGTATTTT. Protein: CASSFIGAHTQYF. The variable domain in full, with the rest retrieved from reference TRBV7-9 and TRBJ2-3, is DTGVSQNPRHKITKRGQNVTFRCDPISEHNRLYWYRQTLGQGPEFLTYFQNEAQLEKSRLLSDRFSAERPKGSFSTLEIQRTEQGDSAMYLCASSFIGAHTQYFGPGTRLTVL.

The chain uses TRBV7-6 and TRBJ2-5, with 8 bases matching TRBD1. CDR3 length: 18 amino acids. Germline V gene lookup returns CDR1 SGHVS and CDR2 FNYEAQ. Germline trimming cut 1 base from V and 4 bases from J; bases unmatched to any gene: 14. The CDR3 coding sequence is TGTGCCAGCAGCTTAGTAGATCGGAGACAGGGGCCGCGAGAGACCCAGTACTTC. This encodes CASSLVDRRQGPRETQYF. The full variable domain, with the rest looked up from reference TRBV7-6 and TRBJ2-5, is GAGVSQSPRYKVTKRGQDVALRCDPISGHVSLYWYRQALGQGPEFLTYFNYEAQQDKSGLPNDRFSAERPEGSISTLTIQRTEQRDSAMYRCASSLVDRRQGPRETQYFGPGTRLLVL.

This clonotype was recorded many times. The chain recombines TRBV12-3 or TRBV12-4 with TRBJ2-3; D unresolved. CDR3 length: 12 amino acids. The V end was cut by 6 bases, the J end by 6 bases, with 10 bases between. The CDR3 DNA sequence: TGTGCCAGCAGATCCGACGCTGATACGCAGTATTTT. Encoded protein: CASRSDADTQYF.

The chain links TRBV27 to TRBJ1-1; 8 nucleotides match TRBD1. This CDR3 has 15 residues. Germline V gene data show CDR1 as MNHEY and CDR2 as SMNVEV (reference sequence). The V segment lost 5 bases and the J segment 5 bases; nucleotides outside the gene matches: 10. The CDR3 spells CASSPQGAVGTEAFF. CDR3 coding DNA: TGTGCCAGCAGTCCCCAGGGGGCAGTAGGGACTGAAGCTTTCTTT.

This clonotype showed up many times. The V and J genes are TRBV7-8 and TRBJ2-3; D might be TRBD2 (5 bases). Germline V gene sequence: CDR1 SGHVS, CDR2 FQNEAQ. Deletions cut 0 bases from V and 5 bases from J, with 9 bases between. The CDR3 length is 14 residues. This CDR3 reads CASSLAGDLDTQYF. In nucleotides, the CDR3 is TGTGCCAGCAGCTTAGCCGGGGATCTAGATACGCAGTATTTT.

This clonotype was seen repeatedly, ten times or more. The V and J genes are TRBV10-1 and TRBJ2-7; 10 bases map to TRBD1. Germline CDR1 reads WNHNN; CDR2 reads SYGVQD (reference sequence). The CDR3 is 16 residues long. The trim removed 0 bases at V and 3 bases at J, leaving 5 bases unmatched. CDR3 DNA sequence: TGCGCCAGCAGTGAGTCTAGGGGACAGGGGAGCTACGAGCAGTACTTC. This gives the protein CASSESRGQGSYEQYF.

This clonotype was seen at least ten times. The rearrangement uses TRBV24-1 and TRBJ1-1, with D possibly matching TRBD1 (5 bases). Germline lookup yields CDR1 KGHDR and CDR2 SFDVKD. The CDR3 consists of 13 residues. V dropped 6 bases and J dropped 0 bases, with 7 bases sitting between them. The CDR3 DNA reads as TGTGCCACCAGTCAGGGCCTGAACACTGAAGCTTTCTTT. This codes for CATSQGLNTEAFF.

The chain couples TRBV9 to TRBJ2-7; 7 bases match TRBD1. This CDR3 is built from 16 residues. V was pared by 1 base and J by 2 bases, with 9 bases of the junction left unmatched. From germline, CDR1 is SGDLS and CDR2 YYNGEE. Written as DNA, the CDR3 is TGTGCCAGCAGCGTAAGTCTTCAGGGACAGACCTACGAGCAGTACTTC. Translated, it gives CASSVSLQGQTYEQYF.

At least ten counts were recorded for this clonotype. The J gene is TRBJ2-2, the V gene TRBV11-2; D remains ambiguous. V lost 3 bases and J lost 6, with 8 bases in between. This CDR3 is 13 amino acids long. Per germline, CDR1 SGHAT and CDR2 FQNNGV. CDR3: CASSFRISGELFF. The CDR3 bases are TGTGCCAGCAGCTTTAGGATTTCCGGGGAGCTGTTTTTT.

This clonotype was found many times. V is TRBV7-8 and J is TRBJ1-3; D possibly corresponds to TRBD1 (6 bases). V was cut by 1 base and J by 4 bases, with 11 bases left in between. The germline CDR1 and CDR2 sequences are SGHVS and FQNEAQ. The CDR3 extends over 15 amino acids. The DNA for the CDR3 is TGTGCCAGCAGCTTAGAAGACAGGCGGGGAAACACCATATATTTT. Residues: CASSLEDRRGNTIYF. Looking up the rest from reference TRBV7-8 and TRBJ1-3 gives the full variable domain: GAGVSQSPRYKVAKRGQDVALRCDPISGHVSLFWYQQALGQGPEFLTYFQNEAQLDKSGLPSDRFFAERPEGSVSTLKIQRTQQEDSAVYLCASSLEDRRGNTIYFGEGSWLTVV.

This clonotype was counted ten times or more. The chain joins TRBV7-9 to TRBJ2-1, with 8 bases identical to TRBD1. The CDR3 contains 17 residues. Germline V CDR1 and CDR2: SEHNR, FQNEAQ (reference sequence). Trimming took 6 bases from V and 7 from J; bases not matched to a gene: 17. Written as DNA, the CDR3 is TGTGCCAGCAGATCCAATGCCGATGGACAGGGCCCAAATGAGCAGTTCTTC. Protein product: CASRSNADGQGPNEQFF.

The chain combines TRBV6-1 with TRBJ2-1; TRBD1 agrees at 8 bases. The V gene end was trimmed by 10 bases and the J gene end by 12 bases; junction bases not matched to a gene: 8. CDR1 is MNHNS and CDR2 is SASEGT in the germline V gene. This CDR3 region has 11 residues. In nucleotides, the CDR3 is TGTGCCACCAACCAGGGGGCACGGCAGTTCTTC. Its protein is CATNQGARQFF.

This clonotype was detected ten times or more. This chain uses TRBV18 with TRBJ1-4, with 7 bases aligning to TRBD1. V lost 4 bases to trimming and J lost 4 bases; unmatched junction nucleotides: 3. The CDR3 has 14 amino acids. Germline loops: CDR1 KGHSH, CDR2 LQKENI. CDR3 amino acids: CASSLDRINEKLFF. The CDR3 region has the DNA TGTGCCAGCTCACTGGACAGGATTAATGAAAAACTGTTTTTT.

The chain joins TRBV6-1 to TRBJ1-5, with D perhaps matching TRBD1 (5 bases). The germline CDR1 and CDR2 sequences are MNHNS and SASEGT. This CDR3 is built from 13 residues. V was clipped by 7 bases and J by 5 bases, with 12 bases between them. CDR3 sequence: CASTPEGYQPQHF. As DNA, the CDR3 is TGTGCCAGCACTCCCGAGGGGTATCAGCCCCAGCATTTT.

This clonotype has just a few counts. The rearrangement joins TRBV10-3 to TRBJ2-2; 10 bases map to TRBD1. The CDR3 loop spans 16 amino acids. Germline CDR1 ENHRY, CDR2 SYGVKD. After removal of 10 bases from V and 0 bases from J, the junction contained 8 bases not matched to a gene. CDR3 DNA sequence: TGTGCCACGGCGACAGGGGGCCCTCCGAACACCGGGGAGCTGTTTTTT. Translated: CATATGGPPNTGELFF.

This clonotype showed up many times. The CDR3: CASGHGYTEAFF. As DNA, the CDR3 is TGTGCTAGTGGTCATGGATACACTGAAGCTTTCTTT. The chain couples TRBV12-5 to TRBJ1-1; no firm D call. The CDR3 loop spans 12 amino acids. Germline V gene lookup returns CDR1 LGHNT and CDR2 FRNRAP. V lost 5 bases and J lost 3, with 7 bases in between.

This clonotype was found once. This may be a read error, as it is one base from a much larger clone. The rearrangement uses TRBV20-1 and TRBJ2-5; 9 nucleotides align to TRBD1. Germline V gene sequence: CDR1 DFQATT, CDR2 SNEGSKA (reference sequence). The CDR3 totals 15 residues. The CDR3 coding sequence is TGCAGTGCTCAGCCTCGGACAGGGGACCAAGAGGCCCAGTACTTC. Residues: CSAQPRTGDQEAQYF.

In this sample, this clonotype turned up a few times. V and J are TRBV6-1 and TRBJ1-2; D might be TRBD1 (6 bases). Per the germline V gene, CDR1 is MNHNS and CDR2 is SASEGT. The CDR3 is 13 amino acids. With 10 bases removed from V and 8 bases from J, the gap between germline ends came to 20 bases. CDR3 sequence reads: CATSSQGMRGYTF. The CDR3 nucleotides are TGTGCCACCTCGTCTCAGGGGATGAGAGGCTACACCTTC.

On this clonotype itself: Given a much more abundant clone one base away, this may be a read error. The chain carries TRBV18 and TRBJ1-1; 7 bases line up with TRBD1. The length of the CDR3 is 14 residues. Germline assignment: CDR1 KGHSH and CDR2 LQKENI. V shed 5 bases, J shed 4 bases, and the junction held 7 bases outside the gene matches. CDR3: CASSKTGISTEAFF. The CDR3 DNA reads TGTGCCAGCTCAAAGACAGGGATTAGCACTGAAGCTTTCTTT.

This clonotype was detected ten times or more. The rearrangement links TRBV18 to TRBJ1-1; the D gene is possibly TRBD1 (6 bases). The CDR3 consists of 15 residues. V lost 6 bases, J lost 3 bases, and 17 bases lay in between. Germline V lookup: CDR1 KGHSH, CDR2 LQKENI. This chain's CDR3 is CASSRAGGKYTEAFF. The CDR3 DNA sequence: TGTGCCAGCTCCCGGGCGGGGGGCAAGTACACTGAAGCTTTCTTT.

This chain links TRBV15 with TRBJ2-1; a possible D gene is TRBD2 (6 bases). The V gene's germline CDR1 is LNHNV and CDR2 YYDKDF (reference sequence). Deletions cut 5 bases from V and 5 bases from J, with 10 bases between. The CDR3 has 13 residues. CDR3 sequence (DNA): TGTGCCACCAGCCAAGCGGGCCACAATGAGCAGTTCTTC. Amino acids: CATSQAGHNEQFF.